The 20 T cell receptor beta chains below all came from one sample that was sequenced in a study of blood T cells in healthy people across ages. Using a J-beta primer mix together with a sample-barcoded 5' primer, a second PCR was run for about 7 to 12 cycles. TCRdb re-derived calls from the 5' RACE reads in MiXCR, one entry per CDR3 protein. Here the sample spans about 1.5 million distinct CDR3 sequences, about 42% being singletons. Sequences were obtained from blood. The origin of the receptors is a woman aged 18-35 years in good health.

The CDR3 reads CASSWDTRYTEAFF. In DNA, the CDR3 is TGTGCCAGCAGCTGGGACACAAGATACACTGAAGCTTTCTTT. V and J are TRBV7-2 and TRBJ1-1, with TRBD1 as a possible D gene (6 bases). CDR3 length: 14 amino acids. Deletions cut 4 bases from V and 3 bases from J, with 12 bases between. From germline, CDR1 is SGHTA and CDR2 FQGNSA.

The CDR3 here is CASSLKLTGHGYTF. The CDR3 region has the DNA TGTGCCAGCAGCTTAAAGTTGACAGGGCATGGCTACACCTTC. J is TRBJ1-2 and V is TRBV5-8; TRBD1 aligns across 7 bases. This CDR3 is 14 amino acids long. The J segment lost 6 bases and the V segment lost 2 bases, leaving 7 bases of the junction unmatched. Germline CDR1 is SGHTS and CDR2 is YDEGEE.

The rearrangement joins TRBV3-1 to TRBJ2-5; maybe TRBD1 (6 bases). Trimming left V 4 bases short and J 2 bases short, with 14 bases between. Germline assignment: CDR1 LGHDT and CDR2 YNNKEL (reference sequence). The CDR3 is 15 residues long. CDR3 loop: CASSPGQFLQETQYF. CDR3 sequence (DNA): TGTGCCAGCAGCCCTGGACAGTTCTTACAAGAGACCCAGTACTTC.

The CDR3 nucleotides are TGTGCCAGCAGCTACAGCGGTAGCGAGCAGTACTTC. Residues: CASSYSGSEQYF. The V call is TRBV6-2 or TRBV6-3, the J call TRBJ2-5; tentative D call: TRBD2 (5 bases). Gene TRBJ2-7 matches the end of the DNA better, so the J call may be wrong. CDR3 length: 12 amino acids. Looked up from germline, CDR1 is MNHEY and CDR2 is SVGEGT.

This clonotype was detected only a few times. V and J are TRBV30 and TRBJ1-1; D is unresolved. Germline CDR1 and CDR2: GTSNPN and SVGIG (reference sequence). The CDR3 consists of 13 residues. V was shortened by 6 bases and J by 0 bases, with 11 bases between the two germline ends. CDR3 DNA sequence: TGTGCCTGTCAGGCCAGTATGAACACTGAAGCTTTCTTT. Its protein product is CACQASMNTEAFF.

The J gene is TRBJ2-5, the V gene TRBV6-1, with TRBD2 matching 7 bases. Looked up from germline, CDR1 is MNHNS and CDR2 is SASEGT. The V and J ends lost 3 bases and 2 bases, in that order; junction bases with no gene match: 9. The CDR3 is 16 amino acids. The CDR3 sequence is CASSDRRASGQETQYF. The CDR3 DNA sequence: TGTGCCAGCAGTGACAGGAGGGCTAGCGGTCAAGAGACCCAGTACTTC.

V is TRBV6-5 and J is TRBJ1-5; no clear D. The CDR3 is made up of 15 amino acids. V lost 3 bases and J 0 bases, leaving 9 bases between the germline ends. Germline lookup yields CDR1 MNHEY and CDR2 SVGAGI. This CDR3 reads CASSYSGNSNQPQHF. The DNA of the CDR3 is TGTGCCAGCAGTTATTCGGGAAATAGCAATCAGCCCCAGCATTTT.

The V gene is TRBV10-3, the J gene TRBJ1-2; D call uncertain. The CDR3 loop spans 13 amino acids. Per germline, CDR1 ENHRY and CDR2 SYGVKD. V lost 0 bases to trimming and J lost 7 bases, with 9 bases between them. The CDR3 sequence is CAISESKRGGYTF. The DNA for the CDR3 is TGTGCCATCAGTGAGTCGAAGCGGGGTGGCTACACCTTC.

V usage is TRBV4-2 and J usage is TRBJ2-1; 8 nucleotides align to TRBD2. Germline assignment: CDR1 LGHNA and CDR2 YNFKEQ. J gave up 3 bases and V 1 base, and 5 bases lay outside the gene matches. The CDR3 runs 16 residues. In DNA, the CDR3 is TGTGCCAGCAGCCAAGTACGGGGGGGGCTCTACAATGAGCAGTTCTTC. Protein sequence: CASSQVRGGLYNEQFF.

The rearrangement links TRBV7-2 to TRBJ1-2; 7 bases map to TRBD1. From germline, CDR1 is SGHTA and CDR2 FQGNSA. The CDR3 contains 14 residues. The V segment lost 3 bases and the J segment 4 bases; nucleotides outside the gene matches: 5. The CDR3 protein is CASSLQGVGYGYTF. The CDR3, as DNA: TGTGCCAGCAGCTTGCAGGGGGTTGGCTATGGCTACACCTTC.

About this clonotype itself: A read error is likely, as this CDR3 ends without the conserved phenylalanine or tryptophan. This rearrangement joins TRBV7-9 to TRBJ2-1, with 7 positions matching TRBD1. The CDR3 loop spans 15 amino acids. V gave up 5 bases and J gave up 3 bases; unmatched junction bases: 7. The V gene's germline CDR1 is SEHNR and CDR2 FQNEAQ (reference sequence). The CDR3 DNA follows: TGTGCCAGCAGCCGCAACAGGGGAGTCTACAATGAGCAGTTCTAC. This encodes CASSRNRGVYNEQFY.

The V gene is TRBV11-2, the J gene TRBJ1-1; D unresolved. Germline V gives CDR1 SGHAT, CDR2 FQNNGV. This CDR3 has 17 amino acids. Trimming removed 5 bases from V and 0 bases from J, with 19 bases in between. The CDR3 DNA reads TGTGCCAGCAGCCCGCCCGCGTGGTCTCAGATGAACACTGAAGCTTTCTTT. This sequence encodes CASSPPAWSQMNTEAFF.

This chain links TRBV2 with TRBJ2-1, with D perhaps TRBD2 (5 bases). V lost 7 bases and J 4 bases, leaving 14 bases between the germline ends. The germline V gene has CDR1 SNHLY and CDR2 FYNNEI. The CDR3 runs 14 residues. The CDR3 reads CASIKGLEYNEQFF. CDR3 DNA: TGTGCCAGCATTAAAGGACTGGAATACAATGAGCAGTTCTTC.

This clonotype was observed a few times. The V and J genes are TRBV10-3 and TRBJ2-5, with 10 bases matching TRBD1. The CDR3 totals 16 residues. V shed 2 bases and J 5 bases; nucleotides not matched to a gene: 8. The V gene's germline CDR1 is ENHRY and CDR2 SYGVKD. The CDR3 sequence: CAISERQGAGEETQYF. CDR3 nucleotide sequence: TGTGCCATCAGTGAGAGACAGGGGGCTGGTGAGGAGACCCAGTACTTC.

This clonotype was counted between two and nine times. The V call is TRBV5-4, the J call TRBJ2-7, with TRBD2 identical over 9 bases. The CDR3 contains 15 residues. V lost 4 bases and J lost 1; bases outside the gene matches: 6. Germline V CDR1 and CDR2: SGHNT, YYREEE (reference sequence). The CDR3 coding sequence is TGTGCCAGCAGCATTAGCGGGAGTAAATCCTACGAGCAGTACTTC. Its protein is CASSISGSKSYEQYF. Using reference TRBV5-4 and TRBJ2-7 for the parts outside the CDR3, the full variable domain is ETGVTQSPTHLIKTRGQQVTLRCSSQSGHNTVSWYQQALGQGPQFIFQYYREEENGRGNFPPRFSGLQFPNYSSELNVNALELDDSALYLCASSISGSKSYEQYFGPGTRLTVT.

This clonotype was observed a handful of times. The rearrangement uses TRBV11-1 and TRBJ2-7; the match to TRBD2 covers 13 bases. Germline V gives CDR1 SGHAT, CDR2 FQDESV (reference sequence). This CDR3 contains 15 residues. The trim removed 5 bases at V and 3 bases at J, leaving 4 bases unmatched. CDR3 nucleotide sequence: TGTGCCAGCAGCATACTAGCGGGAGGGAACTACGAGCAGTACTTC. Encoded protein: CASSILAGGNYEQYF. Based on the CDR3 plus reference TRBV11-1 and TRBJ2-7, the full variable domain is EAEVAQSPRYKITEKSQAVAFWCDPISGHATLYWYRQILGQGPELLVQFQDESVVDDSQLPKDRFSAERLKGVDSTLKIQPAELGDSAMYLCASSILAGGNYEQYFGPGTRLTVT.

The CDR3 coding sequence is TGTGCCAGCAGTGGGTCACGGGACAGGGGATATCAGCCCCAGCATTTT. Its translation: CASSGSRDRGYQPQHF. The chain joins TRBV28 to TRBJ1-5; 10 bases match TRBD1. This CDR3 contains 16 residues. Trimming took 5 bases from V and 5 from J; bases not matched to a gene: 9. The germline CDR1 and CDR2 sequences are MDHEN and SYDVKM.

This sequence joins TRBV7-2 and TRBJ2-4; 9 bases match TRBD1. The germline CDR1 and CDR2 sequences are SGHTA and FQGNSA. The ends lost 9 bases at V and 3 bases at J; junction bases unmatched: 18. There are 18 residues in the CDR3. In DNA, the CDR3 is TGTGCCAGAAGCCGTCCCGGGACAGGGTCCGGCGTCAAAAACATTCAGTACTTC. This gives the protein CARSRPGTGSGVKNIQYF.

In the case of this clonotype: A read error may account for a junction end that differs from germline. V is TRBV15 and J is TRBJ2-6; D perhaps matches TRBD1 (5 bases). The CDR3 length is 15 residues. Germline V gene sequence: CDR1 LNHNV, CDR2 YYDKDF (reference sequence). This CDR3 reads CATSAQGSGANVLAF. CDR3 bases: TGTGCCACCAGCGCTCAGGGCTCTGGGGCCAACGTCCTGGCTTTC.

Of note for this clonotype: A much larger clonotype is one base distant, so this may be a read error. V gene TRBV12-3 or TRBV12-4 combines with J gene TRBJ2-5; no clear D. This CDR3 has 13 residues. CDR3 amino acids: CASREMGSEAQYF. The CDR3 DNA follows: TGTGCCAGCAGAGAGATGGGGTCAGAGGCCCAGTACTTC.